The 3 T cell receptor beta chains given below trace back to one sample, sequenced in a study of Graves' ophthalmopathy and Graves' hyperthyroidism. Amplifying from RNA transcripts, the study obtained TCR beta CDR3 regions. Second-round multiplex PCR followed a first-round RT-PCR using HTBI primers. TCRdb analysed the multiplex PCR reads with MiXCR anew, one entry per CDR3 protein. The sample comprises just over 400,000 distinct CDR3 sequences, under 25% of which are singletons, and roughly 3.2% rests with the top ten. Material: peripheral blood. All receptors come from a young woman with stable Graves' hyperthyroidism.

The V and J genes are TRBV28 and TRBJ2-2; TRBD2 matches at 11 bases. The germline V gene has CDR1 MDHEN and CDR2 SYDVKM. This CDR3 contains 15 residues. Trimming at V came to 6 bases and at J to 6 bases, leaving 6 bases not matched to a gene. CDR3 protein: CASRELAGGSGELFF. CDR3 coding DNA: TGTGCCAGCAGGGAATTAGCGGGAGGGTCCGGGGAGCTGTTTTTT.

This clonotype was picked up a small number of times. The chain recombines TRBV20-1 with TRBJ2-5; D is possibly TRBD2 (6 bases). The V gene lost 3 bases and the J gene lost 4 bases, with 18 bases spanning the gap. This CDR3 comprises 15 residues. Per the germline V gene, CDR1 is DFQATT and CDR2 is SNEGSKA (reference sequence). The CDR3 nucleotides are TGCAGTGCTAGTGGCGGGGAGGACTTTACAGAGACCCAGTACTTC. It codes for CSASGGEDFTETQYF.

A single count supports this clonotype. V and J are TRBV11-2 and TRBJ2-2, with 8 bases that match TRBD1. The CDR3 covers 17 residues. Germline V CDR1 and CDR2: SGHAT, FQNNGV. V shed 4 bases, J shed 2 bases, and the junction held 9 bases outside the gene matches. The CDR3 region has the DNA TGTGCCAGCAGCTCCGACAGGGGAGACGCTAACACCGGGGAGCTGTTTTTT. Residues: CASSSDRGDANTGELFF.